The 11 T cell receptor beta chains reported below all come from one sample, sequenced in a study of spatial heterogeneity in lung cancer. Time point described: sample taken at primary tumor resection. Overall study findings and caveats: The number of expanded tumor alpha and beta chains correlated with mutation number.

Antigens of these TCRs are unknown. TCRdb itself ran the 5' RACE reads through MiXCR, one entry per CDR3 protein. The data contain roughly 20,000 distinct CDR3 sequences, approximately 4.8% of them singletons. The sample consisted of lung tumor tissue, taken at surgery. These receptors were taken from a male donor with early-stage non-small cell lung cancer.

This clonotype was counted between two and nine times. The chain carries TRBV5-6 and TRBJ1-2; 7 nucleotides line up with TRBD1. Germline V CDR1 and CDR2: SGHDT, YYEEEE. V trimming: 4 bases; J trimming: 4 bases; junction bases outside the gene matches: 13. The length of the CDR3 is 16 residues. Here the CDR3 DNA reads TGTGCCAGCAGCCCTACGTCCCGGACAGGAGGCTATGGCTACACCTTC. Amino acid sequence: CASSPTSRTGGYGYTF.

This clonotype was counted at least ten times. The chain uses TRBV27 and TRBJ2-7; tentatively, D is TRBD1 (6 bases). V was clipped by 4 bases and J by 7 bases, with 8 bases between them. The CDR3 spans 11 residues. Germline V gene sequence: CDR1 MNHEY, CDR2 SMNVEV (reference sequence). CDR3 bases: TGTGCCAGCAGTTACAGGGTAGAGCAGTACTTC. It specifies CASSYRVEQYF.

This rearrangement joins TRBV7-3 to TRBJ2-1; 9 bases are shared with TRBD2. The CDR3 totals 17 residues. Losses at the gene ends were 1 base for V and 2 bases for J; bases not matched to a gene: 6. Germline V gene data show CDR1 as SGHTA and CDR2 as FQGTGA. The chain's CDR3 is CASSLNPPSGTYNEQFF. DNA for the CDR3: TGTGCCAGCAGCTTAAATCCCCCTAGCGGGACCTACAATGAGCAGTTCTTC.

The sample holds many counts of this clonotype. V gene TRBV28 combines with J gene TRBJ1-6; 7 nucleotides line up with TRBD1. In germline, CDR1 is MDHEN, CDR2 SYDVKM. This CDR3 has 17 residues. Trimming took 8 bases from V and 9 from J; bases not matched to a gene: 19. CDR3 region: CASGFRGARAGGSPLHF. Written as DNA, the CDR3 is TGTGCCAGCGGATTCCGCGGGGCAAGGGCAGGGGGTTCACCCCTCCACTTT.

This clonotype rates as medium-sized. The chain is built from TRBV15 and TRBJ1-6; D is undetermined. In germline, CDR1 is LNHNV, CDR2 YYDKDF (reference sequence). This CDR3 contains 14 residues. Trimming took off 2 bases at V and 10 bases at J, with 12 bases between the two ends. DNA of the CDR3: TGTGCCACCAGCAGACGGGAAACTCTGTCACCCCTCCACTTT. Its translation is CATSRRETLSPLHF.

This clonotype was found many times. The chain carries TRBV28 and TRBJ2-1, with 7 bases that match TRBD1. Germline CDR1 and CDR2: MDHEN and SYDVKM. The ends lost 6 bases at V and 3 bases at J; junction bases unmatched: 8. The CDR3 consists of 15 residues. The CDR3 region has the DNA TGTGCCAGCAGAATAACAGGGGCTGGCTACAATGAGCAGTTCTTC. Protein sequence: CASRITGAGYNEQFF.

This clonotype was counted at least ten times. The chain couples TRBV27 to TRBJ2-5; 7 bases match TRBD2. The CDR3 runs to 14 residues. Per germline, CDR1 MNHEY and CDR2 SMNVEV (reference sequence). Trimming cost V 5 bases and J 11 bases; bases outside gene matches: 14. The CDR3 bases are TGTGCCAGCAGTCCCGCCTTGGGCGGGAGTTCTCAGTACTTC. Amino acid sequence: CASSPALGGSSQYF.

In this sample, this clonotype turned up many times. The CDR3 loop reads CASSSSGGAQTSYNEQFF. The CDR3 region has the DNA TGCGCCAGCAGCTCTAGCGGGGGGGCCCAAACTTCCTACAATGAGCAGTTCTTC. The V call is TRBV5-1, the J call TRBJ2-1; 12 bases align to TRBD2. The CDR3 is made up of 18 amino acids. V lost 3 bases, J lost 1 base, and 8 bases stayed unmatched. Germline lookup yields CDR1 SGHRS and CDR2 YFSETQ.

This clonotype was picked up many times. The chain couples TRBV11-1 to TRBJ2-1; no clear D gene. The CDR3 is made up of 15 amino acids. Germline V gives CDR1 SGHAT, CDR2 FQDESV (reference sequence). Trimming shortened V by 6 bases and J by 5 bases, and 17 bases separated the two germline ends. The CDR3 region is CASRRNLVSDNEQFF. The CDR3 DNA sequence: TGTGCCAGCAGGCGAAACCTAGTATCTGACAATGAGCAGTTCTTC.

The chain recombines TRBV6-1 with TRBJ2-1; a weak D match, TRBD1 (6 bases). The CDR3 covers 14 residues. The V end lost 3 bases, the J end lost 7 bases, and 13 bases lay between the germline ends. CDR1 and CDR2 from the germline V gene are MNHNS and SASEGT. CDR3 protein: CASSERAGVNEQFF. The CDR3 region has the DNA TGTGCCAGCAGTGAGAGGGCAGGGGTTAATGAGCAGTTCTTC.

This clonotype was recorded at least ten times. Written as DNA, the CDR3 is TGTGCCATCAGTGAATGGGGAGGACTAGCGGGAGGGCCGGAGAATACGCAGTATTTT. This codes for CAISEWGGLAGGPENTQYF. J is TRBJ2-3 and V is TRBV10-3, with 15 bases that match TRBD2. Unmatched junction bases numbered 14, after V lost 3 bases and J lost 7 bases. The length of the CDR3 is 19 residues. CDR1 and CDR2 (germline): ENHRY, SYGVKD.